Following are 23 T cell receptor beta chains from one sample sequenced in a study of neoadjuvant nivolumab and ipilimumab in lung cancer. The data were produced by immunoSEQ multiplex PCR, yet TCRdb's version contains in-frame clones alone and is incomplete. Among some 9,300 clones listed, 75% to 90% were seen once. This sample comprised tumor tissue, obtained after neoadjuvant nivolumab, alone or with ipilimumab, at or shortly before surgery. These receptors originate from an adult with non-small cell lung cancer.

The chain combines TRBV6-1 with TRBJ2-7; 11 nucleotides line up with TRBD2. The germline gives CDR1 MNHNS, CDR2 SASEGT. The CDR3 extends over 16 amino acids. V trimming: 4 bases; J trimming: 7 bases; junction bases outside the gene matches: 12. CDR3 loop: CASSVAASGGNGEQYF. DNA for the CDR3: TGTGCCAGCAGTGTCGCCGCTAGCGGGGGGAATGGAGAGCAGTACTTC.

The chain couples TRBV5-1 to TRBJ1-4; weak D call: TRBD1 (5 bases). V dropped 0 bases and J dropped 7 bases, with 13 bases sitting between them. The CDR3 loop spans 15 amino acids. Germline V CDR1 and CDR2: SGHRS, YFSETQ. The DNA of the CDR3 is TGCGCCAGCAGCTTGGGGGGGTCCGGAGGTGAAAAACTGTTTTTT. It codes for CASSLGGSGGEKLFF.

The chain uses TRBV10-3 and TRBJ2-7, with D possibly being TRBD1 (6 bases). From germline, CDR1 is ENHRY and CDR2 SYGVKD. The ends were cut back, 1 base at V and 8 bases at J, with 24 bases in the middle. This CDR3 is built from 17 residues. CDR3 DNA: TGTGCCATCAGTGAGTTAGGCCAGGGGCGCGCTACGGGTAAGCAGTACTTC. It is translated as CAISELGQGRATGKQYF.

The chain combines TRBV6-1 with TRBJ2-2, with unresolved D. The germline V gene encodes CDR1 MNHNS and CDR2 SASEGT. Trimming pared 8 bases from V and 0 bases from J, leaving 10 bases between. The length of the CDR3 is 14 residues. The CDR3 DNA sequence: TGTGCCAGCGGAACCAACGCGAACACCGGGGAGCTGTTTTTT. Its translation: CASGTNANTGELFF.

The chain employs TRBV14 and TRBJ1-1; TRBD1 aligns across 9 bases. The CDR3 is 17 residues long. V shed 4 bases and J 4 bases; nucleotides not matched to a gene: 13. Germline assignment: CDR1 SGHDN and CDR2 FVKESK. For the CDR3, the DNA is TGTGCCAGCAGCCCTAGACAGGGGGTTCTACGAAGCACTGAAGCTTTCTTT. It encodes CASSPRQGVLRSTEAFF.

J is TRBJ1-1 and V is TRBV4-1; 10 bases map to TRBD1. CDR1 and CDR2 from the germline V gene are MGHRA and YSYEKL. The junction had 5 bases not matched to a gene; V was cut back by 3 bases and J by 4 bases. The CDR3 consists of 15 residues. CDR3 sequence: CASSQGQGWVTEAFF. The CDR3 DNA reads TGCGCCAGCAGCCAGGGACAGGGGTGGGTCACTGAAGCTTTCTTT.

This sequence joins TRBV27 and TRBJ1-6; 7 nucleotides line up with TRBD1. The CDR3 has 16 residues. J gave up 4 bases and V 6 bases, and 9 bases lay outside the gene matches. The germline gives CDR1 MNHEY, CDR2 SMNVEV (reference sequence). In nucleotides, the CDR3 is TGTGCCAGCAGATCCAGGGGGAACCTTTATAATTCACCCCTCCACTTT. It codes for CASRSRGNLYNSPLHF.

The rearrangement joins TRBV5-1 to TRBJ1-2; no clear D. Germline V gene lookup returns CDR1 SGHRS and CDR2 YFSETQ. The CDR3 runs to 14 residues. V lost 0 bases and J 4 bases, leaving 10 bases between the germline ends. In DNA form, the CDR3 reads TGCGCCAGCAGCTTGGACGGCTCCGTCTATGGCTACACCTTC. The encoded protein is CASSLDGSVYGYTF.

The chain joins TRBV29-1 to TRBJ1-2; TRBD1 agrees at 7 bases. The trim removed 6 bases at V and 2 bases at J, leaving 9 bases unmatched. The CDR3 covers 14 residues. CDR1 and CDR2 from the germline V gene are SQVTM and ANQGSEA. CDR3 DNA sequence: TGCAGCGTGGCAGGGGGGGAGCGAAACTATGGCTACACCTTC. Translation gives CSVAGGERNYGYTF.

The rearrangement uses TRBV5-4 and TRBJ1-2, with 7 bases identical to TRBD1. Losses at the gene ends were 1 base for V and 7 bases for J; bases not matched to a gene: 10. CDR3 length equals 15 residues. Germline loops: CDR1 SGHNT, CDR2 YYREEE (reference sequence). The CDR3 nucleotides are TGTGCCAGCAGCTTGAAACAGGGGCCTATGTCTGGCTACACCTTC. It yields the protein CASSLKQGPMSGYTF.

The gene calls are TRBV5-6 and TRBJ2-7; TRBD2 might be the D (6 bases). V lost 4 bases, J lost 0 bases, and 11 bases lay in between. The CDR3 totals 14 residues. In germline, CDR1 is SGHDT, CDR2 YYEEEE. The CDR3 sequence is CASSAETSSYEQYF. The CDR3 DNA is TGTGCCAGCAGCGCAGAGACTAGCTCCTACGAGCAGTACTTC.

This clone was picked up a small number of times. The chain links TRBV14 to TRBJ1-2; 9 bases line up with TRBD1. In germline, CDR1 is SGHDN, CDR2 FVKESK. This CDR3 contains 14 residues. V shed 5 bases and J 7 bases; nucleotides not matched to a gene: 8. The CDR3 spells CASSAQGAGGGYTF. CDR3 in DNA: TGTGCCAGCAGCGCACAGGGGGCGGGAGGTGGCTACACCTTC. The complete variable domain, with remaining parts taken from reference TRBV14 and TRBJ1-2, reads EAGVTQFPSHSVIEKGQTVTLRCDPISGHDNLYWYRRVMGKEIKFLLHFVKESKQDESGMPNNRFLAERTGGTYSTLKVQPAELEDSGVYFCASSAQGAGGGYTFGSGTRLTVV.

This chain uses TRBV19 with TRBJ1-2, with TRBD1 matching 9 bases. The CDR3 runs to 16 residues. Trimming removed 4 bases from V and 4 bases from J; junction bases left unmatched: 10. CDR1 and CDR2 (germline): LNHDA, SQIVND (reference sequence). The CDR3 region has the DNA TGTGCCAGTAGTACGGTAGGACAGGGGATCTCCTATGGCTACACCTTC. Its protein product is CASSTVGQGISYGYTF.

The DNA of the CDR3 is TGCGCCAGCGTCGGGAGCTCCTATAATTCACCCCTCCACTTT. This translates into CASVGSSYNSPLHF. The chain carries TRBV4-1 and TRBJ1-6; D unresolved. CDR3 length: 14 residues. Per germline, CDR1 MGHRA and CDR2 YSYEKL. Trimming shortened V by 8 bases and J by 0 bases, and 8 bases separated the two germline ends.

This clone appeared a few times. The chain employs TRBV9 and TRBJ2-3, with TRBD2 identical over 15 bases. The CDR3 covers 16 residues. V was pared by 4 bases and J by 3 bases, with 3 bases of the junction left unmatched. CDR1 and CDR2 from the germline V gene are SGDLS and YYNGEE. The CDR3 DNA reads as TGTGCCAGCAGCCAGGGACTAGCGGGGGGAACAGATACGCAGTATTTT. Protein: CASSQGLAGGTDTQYF.

V usage is TRBV5-1 and J usage is TRBJ1-2; tentatively, D is TRBD1 (5 bases). Trimming took 0 bases from V and 6 from J, leaving 12 bases between them. Germline V CDR1 and CDR2: SGHRS, YFSETQ. This CDR3 is 14 amino acids long. The CDR3 protein is CASSLEGGDHGYTF. CDR3 DNA sequence: TGCGCCAGCAGCTTGGAGGGAGGGGATCATGGCTACACCTTC.

The chain recombines TRBV5-1 with TRBJ2-7, with TRBD1 matching over 7 bases. Germline CDR1 and CDR2: SGHRS and YFSETQ. This CDR3 is 14 amino acids long. Trimming took 3 bases from V and 3 from J; bases not matched to a gene: 6. CDR3 bases: TGCGCCAGCAGCTGGGACAGCCTCCTCTACGAGCAGTACTTC. Protein: CASSWDSLLYEQYF.

This clone appeared once. The rearrangement links TRBV5-1 to TRBJ2-7; D gene unclear. The V gene lost 0 bases and the J gene lost 3 bases, with 4 bases spanning the gap. The CDR3 spans 12 residues. Looked up from germline, CDR1 is SGHRS and CDR2 is YFSETQ. CDR3 bases: TGCGCCAGCAGCTTGGACTTCTACGAGCAGTACTTC. Protein product: CASSLDFYEQYF.

This clone was seen a handful of times. The genes are TRBV5-4 and TRBJ1-5; D might be TRBD1 (5 bases). The CDR3 has 14 residues. In germline, CDR1 is SGHNT, CDR2 YYREEE (reference sequence). Trimming left V 0 bases short and J 5 bases short, with 9 bases between. CDR3 protein: CASSLAGQHQPQHF. CDR3 in DNA: TGTGCCAGCAGCTTGGCAGGGCAGCATCAGCCCCAGCATTTT.

V gene TRBV18 combines with J gene TRBJ2-3; 14 bases agree with TRBD2. The trim removed 0 bases at V and 2 bases at J, leaving 1 base unmatched. From germline, CDR1 is KGHSH and CDR2 LQKENI. The CDR3 is 17 residues long. CDR3 DNA: TGTGCCAGCTCACCACCGGGACTAGCGGGGGACACAGATACGCAGTATTTT. Its protein is CASSPPGLAGDTDTQYF.

V is TRBV5-1 and J is TRBJ1-1; 7 nucleotides line up with TRBD1. After removal of 4 bases from V and 1 base from J, the junction contained 7 bases not matched to a gene. This CDR3 has 15 amino acids. CDR1 is SGHRS and CDR2 is YFSETQ in the germline V gene. CDR3 in DNA: TGCGCCAGCAGCCCATCGGGACAGTGGAACACTGAAGCTTTCTTT. Translated: CASSPSGQWNTEAFF.

The rearrangement uses TRBV4-1 and TRBJ1-1; a possible D gene is TRBD1 (5 bases). Germline V gene data show CDR1 as MGHRA and CDR2 as YSYEKL. The V end was cut by 0 bases, the J end by 11 bases, with 16 bases between. The CDR3 is made up of 14 amino acids. Here the CDR3 reads CASSQEDRQYPAFF. CDR3 sequence (DNA): TGCGCCAGCAGCCAAGAAGATAGACAGTACCCGGCTTTCTTT.

The chain links TRBV7-2 to TRBJ2-3; possible D gene TRBD2, 6 bases. The CDR3 extends over 15 amino acids. Trimming took 3 bases from V and 5 from J, leaving 15 bases between them. The germline gives CDR1 SGHTA, CDR2 FQGNSA. The CDR3 loop reads CASSFLALNQDTQYF. As DNA, the CDR3 is TGTGCCAGCAGCTTTCTAGCGTTGAATCAAGATACGCAGTATTTT.